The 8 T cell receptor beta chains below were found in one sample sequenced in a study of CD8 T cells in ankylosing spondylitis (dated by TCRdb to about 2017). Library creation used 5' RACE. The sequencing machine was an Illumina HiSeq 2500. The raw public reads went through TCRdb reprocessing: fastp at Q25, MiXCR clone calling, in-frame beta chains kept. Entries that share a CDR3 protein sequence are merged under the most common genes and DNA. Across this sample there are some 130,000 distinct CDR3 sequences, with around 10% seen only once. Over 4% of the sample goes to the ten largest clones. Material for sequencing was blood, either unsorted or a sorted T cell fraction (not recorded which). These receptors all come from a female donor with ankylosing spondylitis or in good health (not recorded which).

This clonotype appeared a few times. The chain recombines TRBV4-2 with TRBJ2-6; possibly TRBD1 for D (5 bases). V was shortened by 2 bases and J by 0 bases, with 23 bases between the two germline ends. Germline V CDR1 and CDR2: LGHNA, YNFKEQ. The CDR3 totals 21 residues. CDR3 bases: TGTGCCAGCAGCCAATCACAGGTGTCCCCTTTACGTTACTCTGGGGCCAACGTCCTGACTTTC. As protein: CASSQSQVSPLRYSGANVLTF.

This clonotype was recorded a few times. As DNA, the CDR3 is TGTGCCAGCAGCCCGTCTTTCGGAGGGGCTAGTGAGCAGTTCTTC. This gives the protein CASSPSFGGASEQFF. The chain recombines TRBV7-7 with TRBJ2-1; D is possibly TRBD2 (6 bases). The V end was cut by 5 bases, the J end by 9 bases, with 20 bases between. CDR3 length: 15 residues. Looked up from germline, CDR1 is SSHAT and CDR2 is FNYEAQ (reference sequence).

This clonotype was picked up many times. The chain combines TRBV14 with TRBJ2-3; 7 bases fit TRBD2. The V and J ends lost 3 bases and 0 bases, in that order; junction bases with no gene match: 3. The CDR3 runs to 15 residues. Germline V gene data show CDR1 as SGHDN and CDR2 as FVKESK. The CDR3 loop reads CASSQGTKSTDTQYF. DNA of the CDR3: TGTGCCAGCAGCCAGGGGACTAAAAGCACAGATACGCAGTATTTT.

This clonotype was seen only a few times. The CDR3 DNA follows: TGTGCCAGCAGCCCTCGGATGTACACCGGGGAGCTGTTTTTT. As protein: CASSPRMYTGELFF. The chain uses TRBV5-8 and TRBJ2-2; D is unclear. V dropped 4 bases and J dropped 3 bases, with 10 bases sitting between them. This CDR3 comprises 14 residues. Germline V gives CDR1 SGHTS, CDR2 YDEGEE. Supplemented by reference TRBV5-8 and TRBJ2-2, the full variable domain reads EAGVTQSPTHLIKTRGQQATLRCSPISGHTSVYWYQQALGLGLQFLLWYDEGEERNRGNFPPRFSGRQFPNYSSELNVNALELEDSALYLCASSPRMYTGELFFGEGSRLTVL.

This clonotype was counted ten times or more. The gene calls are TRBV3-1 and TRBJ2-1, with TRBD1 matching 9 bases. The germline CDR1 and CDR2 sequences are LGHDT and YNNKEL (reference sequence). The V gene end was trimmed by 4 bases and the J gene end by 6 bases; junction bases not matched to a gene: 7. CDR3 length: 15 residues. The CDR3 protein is CASSPRDRVANEQFF. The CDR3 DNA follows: TGTGCCAGCAGCCCTCGGGACAGGGTGGCCAATGAGCAGTTCTTC.

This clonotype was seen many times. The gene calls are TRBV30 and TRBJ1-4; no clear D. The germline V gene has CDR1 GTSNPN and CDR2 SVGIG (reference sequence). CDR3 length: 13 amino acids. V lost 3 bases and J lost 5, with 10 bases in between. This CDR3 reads CAWSYRGNEKLFF. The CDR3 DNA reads TGTGCCTGGAGCTACCGGGGAAATGAAAAACTGTTTTTT.

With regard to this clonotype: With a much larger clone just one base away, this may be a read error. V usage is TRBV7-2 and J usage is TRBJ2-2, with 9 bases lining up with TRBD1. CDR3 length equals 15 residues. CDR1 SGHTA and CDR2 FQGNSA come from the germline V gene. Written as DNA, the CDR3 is TGTGTCAGCAGACCCCGGGACAGGGTCACCGGGGAGCTGTTTTTT. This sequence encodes CVSRPRDRVTGELFF. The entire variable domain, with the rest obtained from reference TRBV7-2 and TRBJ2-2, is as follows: GAGVSQSPSNKVTEKGKDVELRCDPISGHTALYWYRQSLGQGLEFLIYFQGNSAPDKSGLPSDRFSAERTGGSVSTLTIQRTQQEDSAVYLCVSRPRDRVTGELFFGEGSRLTVL.

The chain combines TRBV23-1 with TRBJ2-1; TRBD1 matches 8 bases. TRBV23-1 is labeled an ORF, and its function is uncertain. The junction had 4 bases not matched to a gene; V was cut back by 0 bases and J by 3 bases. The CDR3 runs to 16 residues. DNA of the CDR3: TGCGCCAGCAGTCAATCCCGGACAGGGTACTACAATGAGCAGTTCTTC. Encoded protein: CASSQSRTGYYNEQFF.